One sample yielded the 21 T cell receptor beta chains listed below, sequenced in a study of T cell responses to AZD1222 COVID-19 vaccine. Measured with immunoSEQ multiplex PCR; TCRdb has only the in-frame clones, and not every one. The table lists approximately 120,000 clones, roughly 86% of them singletons. Source: peripheral blood, taken on day 0 of MenACWY control vaccination. The receptor source for this set is an adult in good health.

The CDR3 protein is CASSKGLAIEQFF. CDR3 DNA sequence: TGTGCCAGCAGCAAGGGGCTAGCGATTGAGCAGTTCTTC. This rearrangement joins TRBV9 to TRBJ2-1; maybe TRBD2 (6 bases). The CDR3 is made up of 13 amino acids. The V end was cut by 4 bases, the J end by 9 bases, with 14 bases between. Germline V gene data show CDR1 as SGDLS and CDR2 as YYNGEE.

This clone was recorded once. The V gene is TRBV10-3, the J gene TRBJ1-5, with 7 bases fitting TRBD1. Germline V CDR1 and CDR2: ENHRY, SYGVKD. V shed 6 bases, J shed 9 bases, and the junction held 11 bases outside the gene matches. The CDR3 is 14 residues long. The CDR3 protein is CAISPGQSGGPQHF. DNA of the CDR3: TGTGCCATCAGCCCGGGACAGTCGGGAGGGCCCCAGCATTTT.

This chain uses TRBV6-5 with TRBJ1-5, with 9 bases matching TRBD1. The CDR3 extends over 14 amino acids. V gave up 7 bases and J gave up 2 bases; unmatched junction bases: 3. Germline V CDR1 and CDR2: MNHEY, SVGAGI. This CDR3 is CASTRTGGNQPQHF. In DNA, the CDR3 is TGTGCCAGCACAAGGACAGGGGGCAATCAGCCCCAGCATTTT.

In its sample, this clone is medium-sized. This sequence joins TRBV7-2 and TRBJ2-2; no clear D. This CDR3 region has 16 residues. The V end lost 5 bases, the J end lost 0 bases, and 13 bases lay between the germline ends. Germline V gives CDR1 SGHTA, CDR2 FQGNSA. The CDR3: CASSPFGPANTGELFF. CDR3 bases: TGTGCCAGCAGCCCCTTCGGGCCCGCGAACACCGGGGAGCTGTTTTTT.

The chain carries TRBV9 and TRBJ2-2; tentatively, D is TRBD2 (6 bases). V shed 3 bases and J shed 2 bases, with 14 bases lying between them. Germline CDR1 and CDR2: SGDLS and YYNGEE. The length of the CDR3 is 16 residues. The CDR3 is CASSAGGLTNTGELFF. DNA of the CDR3: TGTGCCAGCAGCGCCGGGGGACTCACTAACACCGGGGAGCTGTTTTTT.

V usage is TRBV19 and J usage is TRBJ1-1; D might be TRBD1 (5 bases). Per germline, CDR1 LNHDA and CDR2 SQIVND (reference sequence). There are 21 residues in the CDR3. The V end was cut by 2 bases, the J end by 4 bases, with 32 bases between. CDR3 amino acids: CASSIWFGVTEGKGVRTEAFF. CDR3 DNA sequence: TGTGCCAGTAGTATATGGTTTGGGGTAACGGAGGGGAAAGGGGTCCGCACTGAAGCTTTCTTT.

V gene TRBV2 combines with J gene TRBJ2-3, with 7 positions matching TRBD1. Germline CDR1 and CDR2: SNHLY and FYNNEI. The CDR3 extends over 14 amino acids. The V gene end was trimmed by 6 bases and the J gene end by 0 bases; junction bases not matched to a gene: 3. CDR3 coding DNA: TGTGCCAGCAGCCGGGACAGAAGCACAGATACGCAGTATTTT. Its protein product is CASSRDRSTDTQYF.

This CDR3 is CASSRPWENTEAFF. The DNA for the CDR3 is TGTGCCAGCAGTCGACCTTGGGAGAACACTGAAGCTTTCTTT. V is TRBV28 and J is TRBJ1-1; D is unresolved. The CDR3 is 14 amino acids. Germline V gene sequence: CDR1 MDHEN, CDR2 SYDVKM. V lost 5 bases, J lost 1 base, and 11 bases lay in between.

This clone has ten or more counts. The chain has TRBV19 and TRBJ2-5, with D possibly matching TRBD1 (5 bases). Germline V gene data show CDR1 as LNHDA and CDR2 as SQIVND (reference sequence). Trimming removed 7 bases from V and 1 base from J, with 13 bases in between. The CDR3 has 14 residues. The CDR3 loop reads CASTLGAAQETQYF. The CDR3 coding sequence is TGTGCCAGTACCCTAGGGGCAGCCCAAGAGACCCAGTACTTC.

This rearrangement joins TRBV7-9 to TRBJ1-2; D unclear. CDR1 is SEHNR, CDR2 FQNEAQ, per germline (reference sequence). Deletions cut 4 bases from V and 2 bases from J, with 14 bases between. This CDR3 contains 15 residues. The CDR3: CASSSQPSANYGYTF. DNA for the CDR3: TGTGCCAGCAGCTCGCAGCCGAGCGCAAACTATGGCTACACCTTC.

The chain recombines TRBV5-1 with TRBJ2-3; TRBD1 matches at 7 bases. The CDR3 sequence is 15 residues long. Germline lookup yields CDR1 SGHRS and CDR2 YFSETQ. V lost 4 bases, J lost 2 bases, and 7 bases stayed unmatched. Written as DNA, the CDR3 is TGCGCCAGCAGCCTAAGACAGGGTCACACAGATACGCAGTATTTT. It translates to CASSLRQGHTDTQYF.

V is TRBV6-5 and J is TRBJ2-1; 9 bases line up with TRBD2. Looked up from germline, CDR1 is MNHEY and CDR2 is SVGAGI. The J segment lost 8 bases and the V segment lost 8 bases, leaving 13 bases of the junction unmatched. The CDR3 extends over 15 amino acids. The CDR3 loop is CASGYLSGRNYEQFF. The CDR3 region has the DNA TGTGCCAGCGGATACCTTAGCGGGAGAAACTATGAGCAGTTCTTC.

The V call is TRBV7-9, the J call TRBJ1-2, with a weak D call TRBD1 (5 bases). Trimming removed 1 base from V and 8 bases from J, with 14 bases in between. CDR1 and CDR2 (germline): SEHNR, FQNEAQ (reference sequence). The length of the CDR3 is 14 residues. CDR3 sequence (DNA): TGTGCCAGCAGCTTAGGAGGGGCTGGAGGGGGCTACACCTTC. It codes for CASSLGGAGGGYTF. Drawing the rest from reference TRBV7-9 and TRBJ1-2, the complete variable domain is DTGVSQNPRHKITKRGQNVTFRCDPISEHNRLYWYRQTLGQGPEFLTYFQNEAQLEKSRLLSDRFSAERPKGSFSTLEIQRTEQGDSAMYLCASSLGGAGGGYTFGSGTRLTVV.

The chain combines TRBV5-1 with TRBJ1-1; D possibly corresponds to TRBD1 (5 bases). Trimming cost V 3 bases and J 5 bases, with 14 bases left between them. Germline values: CDR1 SGHRS, CDR2 YFSETQ. The CDR3 runs to 14 residues. CDR3 in amino acids: CASSSTGLLTEAFF. DNA for the CDR3: TGCGCCAGCAGCTCTACAGGATTACTAACTGAAGCTTTCTTT.

This chain uses TRBV5-1 with TRBJ2-7; 15 bases fit TRBD2. Germline CDR1 reads SGHRS; CDR2 reads YFSETQ. Losses at the gene ends were 4 bases for V and 3 bases for J; bases not matched to a gene: 14. The CDR3 covers 19 residues. This CDR3 reads CASSPFEPGLAGGNYEQYF. CDR3 in DNA: TGCGCCAGCAGCCCATTCGAACCGGGACTAGCGGGGGGTAACTACGAGCAGTACTTC.

The J gene is TRBJ1-1, the V gene TRBV6-5; TRBD1 is a possible D gene (5 bases). V was cut by 5 bases and J by 5 bases, with 12 bases left in between. The CDR3 has 13 residues. Germline CDR1 is MNHEY and CDR2 is SVGAGI. The DNA of the CDR3 is TGTGCCAGCAGTCGGGGGTCCGGAACTGAAGCTTTCTTT. Translated, it gives CASSRGSGTEAFF.

The chain combines TRBV19 with TRBJ1-3, with a weak D call TRBD1 (6 bases). This CDR3 is 17 amino acids long. Deletions cut 0 bases from V and 0 bases from J, with 12 bases between. Germline CDR1 LNHDA, CDR2 SQIVND (reference sequence). The CDR3 loop is CASSIDRQATSGNTIYF. CDR3 DNA sequence: TGTGCCAGTAGTATAGATCGACAGGCAACCTCTGGAAACACCATATATTTT.

The chain employs TRBV18 and TRBJ1-1; possibly TRBD1 for D (6 bases). V lost 0 bases, J lost 3 bases, and 23 bases lay in between. The CDR3 is 19 residues long. Germline V CDR1 and CDR2: KGHSH, LQKENI. CDR3 bases: TGTGCCAGCTCACCACCGTTCTTGTATGCAGGGGTAAGATACACTGAAGCTTTCTTT. It translates to CASSPPFLYAGVRYTEAFF.

The chain has TRBV6-4 and TRBJ1-2; D is possibly TRBD1 (5 bases). The V end was cut by 9 bases, the J end by 4 bases, with 9 bases between. Germline values: CDR1 MRHNA, CDR2 SNTAGT. The CDR3 contains 11 residues. The DNA of the CDR3 is TGTGCCAGAGGCACAGGCTATGGCTACACCTTC. As protein: CARGTGYGYTF.

The chain combines TRBV15 with TRBJ1-3; a possible D gene is TRBD1 (5 bases). Germline V lookup: CDR1 LNHNV, CDR2 YYDKDF (reference sequence). The CDR3 is 16 amino acids. V lost 0 bases and J lost 1, with 10 bases in between. CDR3 nucleotide sequence: TGTGCCACCAGCAGAGAAAGGCCAGGGTCTGGAAACACCATATATTTT. This gives the protein CATSRERPGSGNTIYF.

The DNA of the CDR3 is TGTGCCAGCAGTCTAGAGGGGACAGGGAACTCTGGGGCCAACGTCCTGACTTTC. As protein: CASSLEGTGNSGANVLTF. The chain employs TRBV9 and TRBJ2-6, with 9 bases fitting TRBD1. The CDR3 spans 18 residues. J gave up 0 bases and V 5 bases, and 9 bases lay outside the gene matches. CDR1 SGDLS and CDR2 YYNGEE come from the germline V gene. The complete variable domain, with remaining parts taken from reference TRBV9 and TRBJ2-6, reads DSGVTQTPKHLITATGQRVTLRCSPRSGDLSVYWYQQSLDQGLQFLIQYYNGEERAKGNILERFSAQQFPDLHSELNLSSLELGDSALYFCASSLEGTGNSGANVLTFGAGSRLTVL.